These T cell receptor beta chains were read from a single sample in a study of control samples from healthy donors and cancer patients. Here immunoSEQ multiplex PCR was the method, and the copy in TCRdb shows in-frame clones only, minus some. The data contain 100,000 to 150,000 clones, around nine tenths of them singletons. Sequenced sample: blood. These TCRs come from a man between 18 and 35 years old in good health. Both conserved end residues are part of each CDR3. D genes are given only for firm matches. Clone size, where shown, is once, few, many, or a class for clones that have expanded.

v_call: TRBV24-1; j_call: TRBJ2-3; d_call: .; clone_size: .; cdr3_nt: TGTGCCACCAGTGGGGGGGGCCGGGATACGCAGTATTTT; cdr3_aa: CATSGGGRDTQYF
v_call: TRBV7-9; j_call: TRBJ2-7; d_call: .; clone_size: .; cdr3_nt: TGTGCCAGCAGCCCCGACAGGTCTTCGTACGAGCAGTACTTC; cdr3_aa: CASSPDRSSYEQYF
v_call: TRBV18; j_call: TRBJ2-3; d_call: .; clone_size: .; cdr3_nt: TGTGCCAGCTCACCCCAGGGGAGTAGGGGCACAGATACGCAGTATTTT; cdr3_aa: CASSPQGSRGTDTQYF
v_call: TRBV7-6; j_call: TRBJ2-3; d_call: .; clone_size: .; cdr3_nt: TGTGCCAGCAGCCCCGGGCTCACAGATACGCAGTATTTT; cdr3_aa: CASSPGLTDTQYF
v_call: TRBV3-1/TRBV3-2; j_call: TRBJ1-1; d_call: .; clone_size: .; cdr3_nt: TGTGCCAGCAGCACCGAGCCAACGTCGGTCACTGAAGCTTTCTTT; cdr3_aa: CASSTEPTSVTEAFF
v_call: TRBV6-5; j_call: TRBJ1-6; d_call: .; clone_size: .; cdr3_nt: TGTGCCAGCAGAAGAAGGCGCTATAATTCACCCCTCCACTTT; cdr3_aa: CASRRRRYNSPLHF
v_call: TRBV27; j_call: TRBJ2-5; d_call: .; clone_size: .; cdr3_nt: TGTGCCAGCAGTTTATTGGGGGACGGGTACCAAGAGACCCAGTACTTC; cdr3_aa: CASSLLGDGYQETQYF
v_call: TRBV13; j_call: TRBJ2-1; d_call: TRBD1; clone_size: .; cdr3_nt: TGTGCCAGCAGGAGACAGGGTGTCAATGAGCAGTTCTTC; cdr3_aa: CASRRQGVNEQFF
v_call: TRBV6-1; j_call: TRBJ2-7; d_call: TRBD2; clone_size: few; cdr3_nt: TGTGCCAGCAGTGAAGGAACTAGCGGTTCCTACGAGCAGTACTTC; cdr3_aa: CASSEGTSGSYEQYF
v_call: TRBV30; j_call: TRBJ1-2; d_call: TRBD1; clone_size: .; cdr3_nt: TGTGCCTGGAGTGAGACAGGGGATTATGGCTACACCTTC; cdr3_aa: CAWSETGDYGYTF
v_call: TRBV5-1; j_call: TRBJ2-1; d_call: .; clone_size: .; cdr3_nt: TGCGCCAGCAGCATGGGACTTACTAGCTCCTACAATGAGCAGTTCTTC; cdr3_aa: CASSMGLTSSYNEQFF
v_call: TRBV4-1; j_call: TRBJ1-1; d_call: TRBD1; clone_size: .; cdr3_nt: TGCGCCAGCAGCCCCAGACAGGGGGACGTCACTGAAGCTTTCTTT; cdr3_aa: CASSPRQGDVTEAFF
v_call: TRBV10-1; j_call: TRBJ1-1; d_call: .; clone_size: .; cdr3_nt: TGCGCCAGCAGTGAGGGGGGCAGGGGGAACACTGAAGCTTTCTTT; cdr3_aa: CASSEGGRGNTEAFF
v_call: TRBV2; j_call: TRBJ1-1; d_call: .; clone_size: .; cdr3_nt: TGTGCCAGGGCAACAGGAGGAGGCACTGAAGCTTTCTTT; cdr3_aa: CARATGGGTEAFF
v_call: TRBV25-1; j_call: TRBJ1-5; d_call: .; clone_size: .; cdr3_nt: TGTGCCAGCAGTGACAGGGGAAGCGGGCAGCCCCAGCATTTT; cdr3_aa: CASSDRGSGQPQHF
v_call: TRBV6-6; j_call: TRBJ1-3; d_call: .; clone_size: .; cdr3_nt: TGTGCCAGCAGTCGCCCCACAGGGCACTCTGGAAACACCATATATTTT; cdr3_aa: CASSRPTGHSGNTIYF
v_call: TRBV5-1; j_call: TRBJ1-6; d_call: .; clone_size: .; cdr3_nt: TGCGCCAGCAGCCGTCAGACAGGAGATAATTCACCCCTCCACTTT; cdr3_aa: CASSRQTGDNSPLHF
v_call: TRBV2; j_call: TRBJ2-3; d_call: .; clone_size: many; cdr3_nt: TGTGCCAGCAGTCCGCTTGAAGATACGCAGTATTTT; cdr3_aa: CASSPLEDTQYF
v_call: TRBV6-5; j_call: TRBJ1-1; d_call: .; clone_size: .; cdr3_nt: TGTGCCAGCAGTCCTACGACCACACGGAACACTGAAGCTTTCTTT; cdr3_aa: CASSPTTTRNTEAFF
v_call: TRBV11-2; j_call: TRBJ2-1; d_call: .; clone_size: once; cdr3_nt: TGTGCCAGCAGCTTGTTAGGGGATTACAATGAGCAGTTCTTC; cdr3_aa: CASSLLGDYNEQFF
v_call: TRBV3-1/TRBV3-2; j_call: TRBJ2-3; d_call: .; clone_size: .; cdr3_nt: TGTGCCAGCAGCCGGTATGACAGCACAGATACGCAGTATTTT; cdr3_aa: CASSRYDSTDTQYF
v_call: TRBV9; j_call: TRBJ2-7; d_call: TRBD1; clone_size: .; cdr3_nt: TGTGCCAGCAGCGTAGATCGGACAGGGCACGAGCAGTACTTC; cdr3_aa: CASSVDRTGHEQYF
v_call: TRBV7-9; j_call: TRBJ2-1; d_call: TRBD1; clone_size: .; cdr3_nt: TGTGCCAGCAGATCCAGGGGGTCGTCCTACAATGAGCAGTTCTTC; cdr3_aa: CASRSRGSSYNEQFF
v_call: TRBV7-9; j_call: TRBJ1-2; d_call: TRBD1; clone_size: .; cdr3_nt: TGTGCCAGCAGCCAGACAGGGAAGGACTATGGCTACACCTTC; cdr3_aa: CASSQTGKDYGYTF
v_call: TRBV28; j_call: TRBJ2-3; d_call: .; clone_size: .; cdr3_nt: TGTGCCAGCAGTTTTATGGGGATACGCGCAGATACGCAGTATTTT; cdr3_aa: CASSFMGIRADTQYF
v_call: TRBV9; j_call: TRBJ1-5; d_call: .; clone_size: .; cdr3_nt: TGTGCCAGCAGCGTAAGTAGCAGTCAGCCCCAGCATTTT; cdr3_aa: CASSVSSSQPQHF
v_call: TRBV9; j_call: TRBJ1-1; d_call: TRBD1; clone_size: .; cdr3_nt: TGTGCCAGCAGCGTTCCCTCACAGGGGGGGATGAACACTGAAGCTTTCTTT; cdr3_aa: CASSVPSQGGMNTEAFF
v_call: TRBV4-2; j_call: TRBJ1-1; d_call: .; clone_size: .; cdr3_nt: TGTGCCAGCAGCCAAGATTGGGGGCGCGACACTGAAGCTTTCTTT; cdr3_aa: CASSQDWGRDTEAFF
v_call: TRBV9; j_call: TRBJ1-1; d_call: .; clone_size: .; cdr3_nt: TGTGCCAGCAGCGTAGCCAGGGGAGGAACTGAAGCTTTCTTT; cdr3_aa: CASSVARGGTEAFF
v_call: TRBV10-3; j_call: TRBJ1-3; d_call: .; clone_size: .; cdr3_nt: TGTGCCATCAGTGACAGGAGGAATGGAAACACCATATATTTT; cdr3_aa: CAISDRRNGNTIYF
v_call: TRBV19; j_call: TRBJ2-4; d_call: .; clone_size: .; cdr3_nt: TGTGCCAGTACCCCGGGGGCAGCCTTGGGGAGCATTCAGTACTTC; cdr3_aa: CASTPGAALGSIQYF
v_call: TRBV7-2; j_call: TRBJ2-3; d_call: TRBD2; clone_size: .; cdr3_nt: TGTGCCAGCAGACTACCGGGACTAGCGGGAACTAGCACAGATACGCAGTATTTT; cdr3_aa: CASRLPGLAGTSTDTQYF
v_call: TRBV11-3; j_call: TRBJ2-3; d_call: .; clone_size: .; cdr3_nt: TGTGCCAGCAGCTCCGGACTTGACACAGATACGCAGTATTTT; cdr3_aa: CASSSGLDTDTQYF
v_call: TRBV18; j_call: TRBJ1-1; d_call: .; clone_size: .; cdr3_nt: TGTGCCAGCTCACTAAGAATCGGGGACACTGAAGCTTTCTTT; cdr3_aa: CASSLRIGDTEAFF
v_call: TRBV5-6; j_call: TRBJ2-1; d_call: .; clone_size: .; cdr3_nt: TGTGCCAGCAGCTTAATCCCTCGGGGGAACAATGAGCAGTTCTTC; cdr3_aa: CASSLIPRGNNEQFF
v_call: TRBV6-5; j_call: TRBJ2-5; d_call: TRBD1; clone_size: .; cdr3_nt: TGTGCCAGCAGTCCTAGATCAGGGGGCGCAGAGACCCAGTACTTC; cdr3_aa: CASSPRSGGAETQYF
v_call: TRBV19; j_call: TRBJ2-3; d_call: .; clone_size: .; cdr3_nt: TGTGCCAGTAGCCTCGCGACCGGAGATACGCAGTATTTT; cdr3_aa: CASSLATGDTQYF
v_call: TRBV28; j_call: TRBJ2-2; d_call: .; clone_size: once; cdr3_nt: TGTGCCAGCAGTTCTCGGGTCGCCAGCACCGGGGAGCTGTTTTTT; cdr3_aa: CASSSRVASTGELFF
v_call: TRBV5-1; j_call: TRBJ2-7; d_call: TRBD1; clone_size: .; cdr3_nt: TGCGCCAGCAGCTTACCCCAGGGGGCGCAGTACGAGCAGTACTTC; cdr3_aa: CASSLPQGAQYEQYF
v_call: TRBV6-4; j_call: TRBJ2-3; d_call: .; clone_size: .; cdr3_nt: TGTGCCAGCAGTGACTCGTATGGGGGGGGCCTCTTCTTTTGCACAGATACGCAGTATTTT; cdr3_aa: CASSDSYGGGLFFCTDTQYF
v_call: TRBV3-1/TRBV3-2; j_call: TRBJ1-1; d_call: .; clone_size: .; cdr3_nt: TGTGCCAGCAGCACTTCGGTGAACACTGAAGCTTTCTTT; cdr3_aa: CASSTSVNTEAFF